A single sample gave rise to the 10 T cell receptor beta chains below, sequenced in a study of blood T cell repertoires in COVID-19. The protocol was immunoSEQ multiplex PCR, while the TCRdb copy is restricted to in-frame clones and leaves out a portion. The sample holds 200,000 to 300,000 clones, approximately 88% seen once. Input material: PBMCs or T cells enriched from blood (not recorded which). These receptors all stem from a woman between 35 and 50 years old with acute COVID-19.

The genes are TRBV11-3 and TRBJ2-1; 10 bases line up with TRBD2. J gave up 4 bases and V 6 bases, and 12 bases lay outside the gene matches. The CDR3 runs to 17 residues. Germline CDR1 SGHNT, CDR2 YENEEA. DNA for the CDR3: TGTGCCAGCAGAGACGGGATAGCGGGAGGTGCGTACAATGAGCAGTTCTTC. Residues: CASRDGIAGGAYNEQFF.

The chain carries TRBV19 and TRBJ2-7; a weak D match, TRBD2 (5 bases). This CDR3 comprises 17 residues. CDR1 is LNHDA and CDR2 is SQIVND in the germline V gene (reference sequence). V dropped 5 bases and J dropped 0 bases, with 20 bases sitting between them. The CDR3: CASSAPGLSCISYEQYV. CDR3 in DNA: TGTGCCAGTAGTGCCCCCGGACTTAGCTGTATCTCCTACGAGCAGTACGTC.

This clone was seen at least ten times. The CDR3 is CASSPFTRYDTGELFF. CDR3 coding DNA: TGTGCCAGCAGCCCGTTCACTAGATACGACACCGGGGAGCTGTTTTTT. The J gene is TRBJ2-2, the V gene TRBV7-8; tentative D call: TRBD2 (5 bases). The CDR3 length is 16 residues. Looked up from germline, CDR1 is SGHVS and CDR2 is FQNEAQ. V dropped 5 bases and J dropped 3 bases, with 16 bases sitting between them.

This chain joins TRBV11-2 and TRBJ2-2, with a weak D call TRBD1 (6 bases). This CDR3 region has 19 residues. V lost 0 bases, J lost 5 bases, and 22 bases lay in between. Per germline, CDR1 SGHAT and CDR2 FQNNGV. The CDR3 DNA sequence: TGTGCCAGCAGCTTAGACCTTCTGAGCTTGTCAGGGGAAACCGGGGAGCTGTTTTTT. Encoded protein: CASSLDLLSLSGETGELFF.

The chain carries TRBV9 and TRBJ2-3; 10 nucleotides match TRBD2. With 4 bases clipped from V and 4 bases from J, the junction kept 9 bases outside the gene matches. Germline loops: CDR1 SGDLS, CDR2 YYNGEE. This CDR3 comprises 16 residues. The CDR3 here is CASSFRAGGPSDTQYF. CDR3 nucleotide sequence: TGTGCCAGCAGCTTCCGAGCGGGGGGGCCCTCAGATACGCAGTATTTT.

The chain employs TRBV4-1 and TRBJ2-5; D is undetermined. V lost 1 base to trimming and J lost 4 bases, with 10 bases between them. Germline CDR1 is MGHRA and CDR2 is YSYEKL. This CDR3 is built from 14 residues. The CDR3 sequence: CASSQVLLGETQYF. The CDR3 DNA reads as TGCGCCAGCAGCCAAGTGTTACTTGGAGAGACCCAGTACTTC.

The CDR3 loop reads CASSVGRGAGRETQYF. CDR3 DNA: TGTGCCAGCAGCGTCGGGAGGGGTGCAGGGAGGGAGACCCAGTACTTC. This chain connects TRBV9 to TRBJ2-5; 8 bases are a match to TRBD2. This CDR3 is built from 16 residues. CDR1 SGDLS and CDR2 YYNGEE come from the germline V gene. Germline trimming cut 2 bases from V and 5 bases from J; bases unmatched to any gene: 11.

The chain uses TRBV5-5 and TRBJ2-2; TRBD2 might be the D (6 bases). Germline loops: CDR1 SGHKS, CDR2 YYEKEE (reference sequence). This CDR3 comprises 13 residues. V dropped 4 bases and J dropped 8 bases, with 12 bases sitting between them. The CDR3 loop reads CASSPSGEGELFF. DNA for the CDR3: TGTGCCAGCAGCCCCTCGGGGGAAGGGGAGCTGTTTTTT.

This chain connects TRBV5-1 to TRBJ2-2; D gene ambiguous. The CDR3 covers 14 residues. Trimming left V 4 bases short and J 3 bases short, with 10 bases between. The germline CDR1 and CDR2 sequences are SGHRS and YFSETQ. The CDR3 bases are TGCGCCAGCAGCCCCGGGTCCCACACCGGGGAGCTGTTTTTT. Translation: CASSPGSHTGELFF.

This clone was seen repeatedly, ten times or more. J is TRBJ2-5 and V is TRBV5-1; 7 positions match TRBD1. The CDR3 has 15 residues. V lost 4 bases and J lost 1; bases outside the gene matches: 7. Germline lookup yields CDR1 SGHRS and CDR2 YFSETQ. CDR3 sequence reads: CASSINGQAQETQYF. CDR3 coding DNA: TGCGCCAGCAGCATCAATGGACAGGCCCAAGAGACCCAGTACTTC.